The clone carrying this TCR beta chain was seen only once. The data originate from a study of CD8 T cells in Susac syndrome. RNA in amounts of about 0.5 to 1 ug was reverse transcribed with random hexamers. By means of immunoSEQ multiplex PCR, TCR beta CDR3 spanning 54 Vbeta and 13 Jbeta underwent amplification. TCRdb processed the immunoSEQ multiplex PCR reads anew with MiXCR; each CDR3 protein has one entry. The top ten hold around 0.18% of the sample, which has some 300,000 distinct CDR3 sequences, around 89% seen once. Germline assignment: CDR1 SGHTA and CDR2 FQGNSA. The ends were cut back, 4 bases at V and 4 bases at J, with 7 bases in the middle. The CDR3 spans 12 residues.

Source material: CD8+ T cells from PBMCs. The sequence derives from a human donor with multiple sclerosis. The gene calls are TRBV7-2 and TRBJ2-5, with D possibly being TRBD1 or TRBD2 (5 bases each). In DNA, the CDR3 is TGTGCCAGCAGCTGGGACGGAGAGACCCAGTACTTC. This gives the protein CASSWDGETQYF.